The 23 T cell receptor beta chains in this list originate from one sample, sequenced in a study of identical twins. TCRdb used MiXCR to reprocess the 5' RACE reads, holding one entry per CDR3 protein. Seen here are some 500,000 distinct CDR3 sequences, 13% to 15% observed once, and the top ten hold about 0.52%. Separately, the same data were catalogued under a study of yellow fever vaccine responses in identical twins.

Sequenced material: CD4+ T cells sorted from blood. These receptors were obtained from a young woman in good health.

This clonotype was observed a handful of times. V is TRBV20-1 and J is TRBJ2-7, with D perhaps given as TRBD1 or TRBD2 (6 bases each). Germline V CDR1 and CDR2: DFQATT, SNEGSKA (reference sequence). The CDR3 has 15 residues. Trimming stripped 5 bases from V and 7 bases from J, with 24 bases between. Here the CDR3 DNA reads TGCAGTGCTCTGATTGGAGGGGGGCCTCTGTGGGAGCAGTACTTC. Translation: CSALIGGGPLWEQYF.

The chain uses TRBV20-1 and TRBJ1-1; D uncertain. Trimming shortened V by 5 bases and J by 2 bases, and 6 bases separated the two germline ends. The germline V gene has CDR1 DFQATT and CDR2 SNEGSKA (reference sequence). CDR3 size: 11 residues. The chain's CDR3 is CSARINTEAFF. The CDR3 region has the DNA TGCAGTGCTCGAATTAACACTGAAGCTTTCTTT.

This sequence joins TRBV2 and TRBJ2-7; D unclear. This CDR3 has 12 residues. V lost 0 bases and J lost 6, with 6 bases in between. Per germline, CDR1 SNHLY and CDR2 FYNNEI. This CDR3 is CASSEAYGEQYF. As DNA, the CDR3 is TGTGCCAGCAGTGAAGCGTACGGCGAGCAGTACTTC. The entire variable domain, with the rest obtained from reference TRBV2 and TRBJ2-7, is as follows: EPEVTQTPSHQVTQMGQEVILRCVPISNHLYFYWYRQILGQKVEFLVSFYNNEISEKSEIFDDQFSVERPDGSNFTLKIRSTKLEDSAMYFCASSEAYGEQYFGPGTRLTVT.

There are a few counts of this clonotype. V usage is TRBV5-8 and J usage is TRBJ1-6, with unresolved D. V shed 2 bases and J shed 5 bases, with 8 bases lying between them. The germline V gene has CDR1 SGHTS and CDR2 YDEGEE. The CDR3 spans 14 residues. The CDR3 sequence: CASSFWEHNSPLHF. The CDR3 region has the DNA TGTGCCAGCAGCTTTTGGGAGCATAATTCACCCCTCCACTTT.

At least ten counts were recorded for this clonotype. This chain joins TRBV5-1 and TRBJ2-3; TRBD1 or TRBD2 may be the D gene (5 bases each). This CDR3 region has 15 residues. Trimming shortened V by 0 bases and J by 4 bases, and 12 bases separated the two germline ends. CDR1 and CDR2 (germline): SGHRS, YFSETQ. CDR3 residues: CASSLAPGTADTQYF. CDR3 nucleotide sequence: TGCGCCAGCAGCTTGGCTCCCGGGACCGCAGATACGCAGTATTTT.

There are a few counts of this clonotype. The chain joins TRBV24-1 to TRBJ2-1; D is unresolved. The germline gives CDR1 KGHDR, CDR2 SFDVKD. Trimming shortened V by 2 bases and J by 5 bases, and 12 bases separated the two germline ends. This CDR3 region has 15 residues. The CDR3 sequence is CATSDSRTTHNEQFF. The CDR3 DNA reads as TGTGCCACCAGTGATTCCAGGACCACACACAATGAGCAGTTCTTC.

DNA of the CDR3: TGTGCCAGCTCACCACTCGAGATGGGGGAGCTGTTTTTT. Its protein is CASSPLEMGELFF. The chain uses TRBV18 and TRBJ2-2, with D unresolved. The germline V gene has CDR1 KGHSH and CDR2 LQKENI. This CDR3 contains 13 residues. With 1 base removed from V and 8 bases from J, the gap between germline ends came to 8 bases.

This clonotype was seen at least ten times. The rearrangement links TRBV5-1 to TRBJ1-1; TRBD1 might be the D (5 bases). The V end lost 0 bases, the J end lost 7 bases, and 13 bases lay between the germline ends. This CDR3 contains 14 residues. CDR1 SGHRS and CDR2 YFSETQ come from the germline V gene. The CDR3 region is CASSLESRQGEAFF. The CDR3 DNA sequence: TGCGCCAGCAGCTTGGAAAGTCGGCAGGGTGAAGCTTTCTTT.

The chain is built from TRBV12-3 or TRBV12-4 and TRBJ1-5; weak D call: TRBD1 (6 bases). The CDR3 contains 16 residues. Trimming took 3 bases from V and 0 from J, leaving 12 bases between them. For the CDR3, the DNA is TGTGCCAGCAGTTTTAGACAGGTCGATAGCAATCAGCCCCAGCATTTT. It translates to CASSFRQVDSNQPQHF.

The genes are TRBV19 and TRBJ2-4; D is uncertain. Trimming took off 5 bases at V and 5 bases at J, with 7 bases between the two ends. The CDR3 sequence is 12 residues long. CDR1 and CDR2 (germline): LNHDA, SQIVND (reference sequence). The CDR3 DNA follows: TGTGCCAGTAGTTACGCAGAAAACATTCAGTACTTC. Translated: CASSYAENIQYF. The variable domain in full, with the rest retrieved from reference TRBV19 and TRBJ2-4, is DGGITQSPKYLFRKEGQNVTLSCEQNLNHDAMYWYRQDPGQGLRLIYYSQIVNDFQKGDIAEGYSVSREKKESFPLTVTSAQKNPTAFYLCASSYAENIQYFGAGTRLSVL.

The chain links TRBV6-1 to TRBJ1-2; D not resolved. CDR3 size: 14 residues. CDR1 is MNHNS and CDR2 is SASEGT in the germline V gene. The ends were cut back, 6 bases at V and 4 bases at J, with 15 bases in the middle. CDR3 nucleotides: TGTGCCAGCAGGGAACACGGGATCAGCTATGGCTACACCTTC. This gives the protein CASREHGISYGYTF.

The chain joins TRBV27 to TRBJ1-5, with D perhaps matching TRBD1 (5 bases). V gave up 6 bases and J gave up 0 bases, with 15 bases separating them. Germline V gene sequence: CDR1 MNHEY, CDR2 SMNVEV (reference sequence). The CDR3 consists of 16 residues. The CDR3 sequence: CASRPGRIYSNQPQHF. Written as DNA, the CDR3 is TGTGCCAGCAGACCGGGACGGATATATAGCAATCAGCCCCAGCATTTT.

This clonotype was recorded many times. The J gene is TRBJ2-1, the V gene TRBV2; 7 bases are a match to TRBD1. The V segment lost 6 bases and the J segment 12 bases; nucleotides outside the gene matches: 8. Per the germline V gene, CDR1 is SNHLY and CDR2 is FYNNEI. The CDR3 sequence is 12 residues long. The chain's CDR3 is CASSPQDRRQFF. The DNA of the CDR3 is TGTGCCAGCAGCCCCCAGGACAGGAGGCAGTTCTTC.

This sequence joins TRBV28 and TRBJ2-7; 8 bases line up with TRBD2. CDR3 length equals 15 residues. V shed 5 bases, J shed 4 bases, and the junction held 10 bases outside the gene matches. Looked up from germline, CDR1 is MDHEN and CDR2 is SYDVKM. CDR3 loop: CASSGLREGRYEQYF. CDR3 DNA: TGTGCCAGCAGTGGGTTACGGGAGGGCCGGTACGAGCAGTACTTC.

This clonotype came up a few times. The chain is built from TRBV3-1 and TRBJ1-2; TRBD1 might be the D (6 bases). The CDR3 runs to 15 residues. Germline CDR1 LGHDT, CDR2 YNNKEL (reference sequence). The V end lost 1 base, the J end lost 2 bases, and 11 bases lay between the germline ends. CDR3 residues: CASSQAGQWNYGYTF. As DNA, the CDR3 is TGTGCCAGCAGCCAAGCCGGACAGTGGAACTATGGCTACACCTTC.

The genes are TRBV3-1 and TRBJ2-2, with D uncertain. There are 15 residues in the CDR3. Trimming removed 4 bases at V and 5 bases at J, with 14 bases between. Germline CDR1 reads LGHDT; CDR2 reads YNNKEL (reference sequence). The CDR3: CASSRTVYGTGELFF. CDR3 coding DNA: TGTGCCAGCAGCCGGACGGTCTATGGGACCGGGGAGCTGTTTTTT.

The chain is built from TRBV14 and TRBJ2-5, with D uncertain. Germline V gives CDR1 SGHDN, CDR2 FVKESK. V gave up 1 base and J gave up 4 bases, with 13 bases separating them. This CDR3 is built from 15 residues. The CDR3 DNA follows: TGTGCCAGCAGCCAAGCTCGGAAAGCCTCAGAGACCCAGTACTTC. Encoded protein: CASSQARKASETQYF.

On this clonotype: Germline and junction disagree at one end, which may indicate a read error. The CDR3 is CGSSQHGTSGTSTDTQYF. Here the CDR3 DNA reads TGTGGCAGCAGCCAACACGGGACTAGCGGGACAAGCACAGATACGCAGTATTTT. The chain has TRBV4-2 and TRBJ2-3; 13 positions match TRBD2. In germline, CDR1 is LGHNA, CDR2 YNFKEQ. This CDR3 is 18 amino acids long.

This clonotype appeared a few times. The chain has TRBV7-3 and TRBJ2-2, with D perhaps matching TRBD2 (7 bases). Trimming took off 1 base at V and 4 bases at J, with 13 bases between the two ends. CDR3 length: 16 amino acids. Germline values: CDR1 SGHTA, CDR2 FQGTGA. In DNA, the CDR3 is TGTGCCAGCAGCTTAATCAGGGGAGGGGGCACCGGGGAGCTGTTTTTT. Translating it yields CASSLIRGGGTGELFF.

V gene TRBV12-3 or TRBV12-4 combines with J gene TRBJ2-7; D perhaps matches TRBD1 (6 bases). Trimming pared 5 bases from V and 2 bases from J, leaving 25 bases between. This CDR3 region has 18 residues. The CDR3: CASSLRGTGWHEAYEQYF. In DNA, the CDR3 is TGTGCCAGCAGTCTCCGGGGTACAGGGTGGCATGAAGCCTACGAGCAGTACTTC.

The chain uses TRBV29-1 and TRBJ2-6, with a possible D match to TRBD1 (5 bases). Germline CDR1 and CDR2: SQVTM and ANQGSEA. Trimming pared 5 bases from V and 0 bases from J, leaving 14 bases between. This CDR3 spans 16 amino acids. The CDR3 spells CSVLDKQLSGANVLTF. Written as DNA, the CDR3 is TGCAGCGTTTTGGACAAACAGCTCTCTGGGGCCAACGTCCTGACTTTC.

The V and J genes are TRBV7-9 and TRBJ1-1; D gene uncertain. The CDR3 totals 14 residues. Looked up from germline, CDR1 is SEHNR and CDR2 is FQNEAQ (reference sequence). V was trimmed by 5 bases and J by 1 base, leaving 11 bases between them. The CDR3 sequence is CASSLIGENTEAFF. The CDR3 region has the DNA TGTGCCAGCAGCCTCATCGGAGAGAACACTGAAGCTTTCTTT.

The sample holds a few counts of this clonotype. This chain connects TRBV7-9 to TRBJ1-4, with D possibly being TRBD1 (5 bases). The V and J ends lost 4 bases and 5 bases respectively, with 14 bases between them. Germline V gene lookup returns CDR1 SEHNR and CDR2 FQNEAQ (reference sequence). The CDR3 runs 15 residues. The CDR3 spells CASSSGRQENEKLFF. CDR3 in DNA: TGTGCCAGCAGCTCGGGACGTCAGGAGAATGAAAAACTGTTTTTT.